Reported below is one T cell receptor beta chain. Its antigen has not been determined. No per-base quality is available; no much larger clone lies one base away. The collaborating institutions used their own protocols to collect whole blood in K2EDTA tubes. Collaborator samples were shipped for TCRbeta analysis as frozen whole blood, isolated PBMCs, or DNA extracted from either sample type. The sample belongs to a study of blood T cell repertoires in COVID-19 (dated by TCRdb to about 2020). About the study as a whole: Collaborator samples came from the United States, Italy and Spain and covered acute and convalescent phases of COVID-19. The material from the prospective study consisted of cDNA or gDNA derived from T cells, B-cell-depleted T cells, or PBMCs. The dataset comprised deeply sampled blood TCRbeta repertoires from subjects exposed to, actively infected with, or recovered from COVID-19. A freely available public database, intended as a resource for researchers studying the immune response to SARS-CoV-2, is where the repertoires were released. Samples were obtained from the ongoing ImmuneRACE study (first 160 participants) and from 950 to 1,500 subjects provided by 6 global collaborators. Nearly every sample came with metadata listing a de-identified subject ID, COVID-19 status, age in years and sex. Where HLA class I and class II types were available, the types were taken from metadata supplied by the sample provider, not from assay-based typing.

The immunoSEQ Assay, a bias-controlled multiplex PCR, was used to amplify TCRbeta CDR3 regions from genomic DNA. The study's own analysis went as follows. Nucleated cell counts per sample were estimated from amplification of reference gene primers within the assay. To quantify the absolute abundance of each unique TCRbeta CDR3 rearrangement, sequence reads were collapsed and filtered. For each sample, productive Simpson clonality was calculated as the square root of Simpson's diversity index across productive rearrangements. TCRdb's version of the immuneACCESS table is confined to in-frame rearrangements and falls short of the full clone set. An unresolved V gene accounts for under half of the shortfall where checked; the remainder is of unknown origin. D and trimming come from the DNA, and the V and J calls and clone size come from that table. The sample table holds over 60,000 clones, of which 60% to 85% were seen once. Around 30% of the sample goes to the ten largest clones.

What the work shows at the level of the full study, not this receptor alone: Clinical and demographic metadata were provided uncurated, with the amount varying by source and participant.

CDR1 and CDR2 are drawn from the germline V gene: MNHEY, SVGAGI. The CDR3 covers 15 residues, taking in both the cysteine and the phenylalanine. The retained sequence is limited to the CDR3, 45 bases, with the frame set at the first base. V loses 2 bases, J loses 8 bases, and the germline ends lie 13 bases apart. This TCR was recovered from a human donor in a cohort sampled during active COVID-19. Sequencing was done on a sample of peripheral blood. The sequence is built from TRBV6-5 and TRBJ1-6, with a weak D call of TRBD1 (5 bases match). The sequenced DNA is TGTGCCAGCAGTTACGGCGGGGCTGTGGATTCACCCCTCCACTTT. It codes for CASSYGGAVDSPLHF.